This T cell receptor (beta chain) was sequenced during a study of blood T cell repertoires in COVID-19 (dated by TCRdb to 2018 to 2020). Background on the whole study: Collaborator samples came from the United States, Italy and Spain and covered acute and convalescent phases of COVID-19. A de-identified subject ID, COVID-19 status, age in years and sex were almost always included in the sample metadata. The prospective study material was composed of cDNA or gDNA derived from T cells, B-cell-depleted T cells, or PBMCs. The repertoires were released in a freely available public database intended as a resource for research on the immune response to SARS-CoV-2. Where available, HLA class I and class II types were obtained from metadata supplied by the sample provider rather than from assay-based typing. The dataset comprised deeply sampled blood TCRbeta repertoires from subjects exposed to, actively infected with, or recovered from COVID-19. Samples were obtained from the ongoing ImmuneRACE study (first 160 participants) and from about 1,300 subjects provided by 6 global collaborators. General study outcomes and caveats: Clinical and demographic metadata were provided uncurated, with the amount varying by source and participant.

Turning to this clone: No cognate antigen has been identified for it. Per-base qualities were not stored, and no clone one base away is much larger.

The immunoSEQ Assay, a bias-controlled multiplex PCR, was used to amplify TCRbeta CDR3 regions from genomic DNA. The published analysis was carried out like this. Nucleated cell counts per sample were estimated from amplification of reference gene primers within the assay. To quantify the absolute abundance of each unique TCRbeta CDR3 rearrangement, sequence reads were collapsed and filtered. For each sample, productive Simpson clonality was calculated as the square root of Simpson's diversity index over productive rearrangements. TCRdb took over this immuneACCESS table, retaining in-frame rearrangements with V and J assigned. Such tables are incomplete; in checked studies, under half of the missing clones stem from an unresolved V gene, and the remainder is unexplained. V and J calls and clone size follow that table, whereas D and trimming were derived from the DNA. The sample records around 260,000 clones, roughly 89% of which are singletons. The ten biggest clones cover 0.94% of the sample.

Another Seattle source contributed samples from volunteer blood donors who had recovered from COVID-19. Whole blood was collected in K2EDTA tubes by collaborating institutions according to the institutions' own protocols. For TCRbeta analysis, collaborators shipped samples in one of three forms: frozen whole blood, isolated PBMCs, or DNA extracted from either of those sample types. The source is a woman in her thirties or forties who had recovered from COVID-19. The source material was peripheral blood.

The sequenced DNA is TGTGCCAGCAGCTCATCCGGGACACAGGATAACTATGGCTACACCTTC. Its amino acids are CASSSSGTQDNYGYTF. The chain is encoded by TRBV11-3 joined to TRBJ1-2; the best D guess is TRBD1, with 6 bases matching. The germline V gene gives CDR1 as SGHNT and CDR2 as YENEEA. The cysteine opens and the phenylalanine closes a CDR3 of 16 amino acids. Only CDR3 DNA is held: 48 bases, read in frame from base 1. V drops 4 bases and J drops 1 base, leaving 16 bases in between. Reference TRBV11-3 and TRBJ1-2 proteins supply the regions before and after the CDR3; the full variable domain is: EAGVVQSPRYKIIEKKQPVAFWCNPISGHNTLYWYLQNLGQGPELLIRYENEEAVDDSQLPKDRFSAERLKGVDSTLKIQPAELGDSAVYLCASSSSGTQDNYGYTFGSGTRLTVV.